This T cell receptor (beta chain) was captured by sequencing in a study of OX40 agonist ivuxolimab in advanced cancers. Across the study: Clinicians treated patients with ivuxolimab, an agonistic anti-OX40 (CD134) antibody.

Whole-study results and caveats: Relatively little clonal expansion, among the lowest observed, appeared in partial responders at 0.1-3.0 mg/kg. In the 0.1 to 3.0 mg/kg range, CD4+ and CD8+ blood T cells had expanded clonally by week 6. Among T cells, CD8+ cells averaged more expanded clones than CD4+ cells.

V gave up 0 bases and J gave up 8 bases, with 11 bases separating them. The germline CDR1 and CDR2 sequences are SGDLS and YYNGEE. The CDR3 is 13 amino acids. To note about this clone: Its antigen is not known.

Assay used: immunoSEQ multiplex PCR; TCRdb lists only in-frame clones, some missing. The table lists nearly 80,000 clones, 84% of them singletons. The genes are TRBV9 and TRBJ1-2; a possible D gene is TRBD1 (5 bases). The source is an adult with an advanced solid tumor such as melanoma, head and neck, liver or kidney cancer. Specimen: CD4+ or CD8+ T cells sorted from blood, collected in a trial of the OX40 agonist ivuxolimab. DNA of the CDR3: TGTGCCAGCAGCGTAGGACAGTCGGGGGGCTACACCTTC. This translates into CASSVGQSGGYTF.